The T cell receptor beta chain described here comes from a study of cytomegalovirus exposure and HLA in healthy donors. Study outcomes and limitations: A prior analysis recorded that most TCR beta V segments were productive about 90% or about 30% of the time. Altogether, 164 TCR beta chains were recorded as cytomegalovirus-associated.

Remarks on this clone: Antigen unknown.

In the PCR, 60 Vbeta and 13 Jbeta primers were used. Repertoires were generated with immunoSEQ multiplex PCR, while TCRdb's copy carries only in-frame clones and drops some. The sample contains some 90,000 clones, approximately 74% of which appear only once. The CDR3 consists of 15 residues. Germline V gene sequence: CDR1 SGHRS, CDR2 YFSETQ. Losses at the gene ends were 1 base for V and 9 bases for J; bases not matched to a gene: 4. The V and J genes are TRBV5-1 and TRBJ2-3; TRBD2 matches at 14 bases. Sequencing was done on a sample of PBMCs. This sequence originates from a woman in her sixties or seventies in good health and CMV-seropositive. CDR3 amino acids: CASSLKTSGGDTQYF. For the CDR3, the DNA is TGCGCCAGCAGCTTGAAGACTAGCGGGGGGGACACGCAGTATTTT.